These 7 T cell receptor beta chains originate from one sample sequenced in a study of shared clonotypes between healthy human individuals. Only in-frame clones appear in the TCRdb table, and some are missing; sequencing was by immunoSEQ multiplex PCR. Here the sample spans 1.6 million or so clones, around 98.5% being singletons. Sequenced input: naive CD4+ T cells sorted from blood. Subset reported: CD45RA+ positively selected. These receptors were collected from a man between 25 and 39 years old in good health.

This clone appeared a single time. DNA of the CDR3: TGTGCCAGCAGTGGGACAGGGGGCCCCTACGAGCAGTACTTC. Translation: CASSGTGGPYEQYF. V is TRBV6-1 and J is TRBJ2-7; the match to TRBD1 covers 11 bases. The CDR3 is made up of 14 amino acids. V lost 4 bases and J lost 2; bases outside the gene matches: 1. Germline V gene sequence: CDR1 MNHNS, CDR2 SASEGT.

This clone was detected only once. The chain uses TRBV6-5 and TRBJ2-7, with unresolved D. Per germline, CDR1 MNHEY and CDR2 SVGAGI. Trimming shortened V by 6 bases and J by 1 base, and 10 bases separated the two germline ends. The CDR3 covers 13 residues. CDR3 DNA: TGTGCCAGCAGGAACGGCCCGTCCTACGAGCAGTACTTC. Translated, it gives CASRNGPSYEQYF.

The V and J genes are TRBV6-6 and TRBJ1-2; 9 nucleotides align to TRBD1. CDR1 is MNHNY and CDR2 is SVGAGI in the germline V gene (reference sequence). CDR3 length: 16 residues. V trimming: 0 bases; J trimming: 1 base; junction bases outside the gene matches: 3. CDR3 sequence (DNA): TGTGCCAGCAGTTACTCCCGGACAGGGGATAACTATGGCTACACCTTC. As protein: CASSYSRTGDNYGYTF.

The chain is built from TRBV9 and TRBJ2-5; the D gene is possibly TRBD2 (5 bases). The length of the CDR3 is 14 residues. Germline CDR1 is SGDLS and CDR2 is YYNGEE. V was trimmed by 1 base and J by 0 bases, leaving 7 bases between them. The DNA of the CDR3 is TGTGCCAGCAGCGTACGCGGGTACCAAGAGACCCAGTACTTC. Amino acids: CASSVRGYQETQYF.

The chain is built from TRBV4-1 and TRBJ2-1, with TRBD1 as a possible D gene (6 bases). The CDR3 extends over 15 amino acids. V gave up 8 bases and J gave up 6 bases, with 20 bases separating them. Germline assignment: CDR1 MGHRA and CDR2 YSYEKL. CDR3 coding DNA: TGCGCCAGCTCCGGTTACAGGGTCAATCCCAATGAGCAGTTCTTC. Its translation: CASSGYRVNPNEQFF.

The V and J genes are TRBV7-3 and TRBJ2-5; D is unresolved. Trimming took 8 bases from V and 4 from J, leaving 14 bases between them. This CDR3 has 13 amino acids. Germline-derived CDR1 and CDR2 are SGHTA and FQGTGA. The CDR3 DNA reads TGTGCCAGCTCCGCCGGGCGCCGAGAGACCCAGTACTTC. Protein: CASSAGRRETQYF.

The chain couples TRBV11-1 to TRBJ2-3; a possible D gene is TRBD2 (5 bases). This CDR3 has 12 amino acids. V gave up 6 bases and J gave up 6 bases, with 10 bases separating them. Germline values: CDR1 SGHAT, CDR2 FQDESV (reference sequence). Here the CDR3 DNA reads TGTGCCAGCAGGAGGGCCGGTGATACGCAGTATTTT. It codes for CASRRAGDTQYF.